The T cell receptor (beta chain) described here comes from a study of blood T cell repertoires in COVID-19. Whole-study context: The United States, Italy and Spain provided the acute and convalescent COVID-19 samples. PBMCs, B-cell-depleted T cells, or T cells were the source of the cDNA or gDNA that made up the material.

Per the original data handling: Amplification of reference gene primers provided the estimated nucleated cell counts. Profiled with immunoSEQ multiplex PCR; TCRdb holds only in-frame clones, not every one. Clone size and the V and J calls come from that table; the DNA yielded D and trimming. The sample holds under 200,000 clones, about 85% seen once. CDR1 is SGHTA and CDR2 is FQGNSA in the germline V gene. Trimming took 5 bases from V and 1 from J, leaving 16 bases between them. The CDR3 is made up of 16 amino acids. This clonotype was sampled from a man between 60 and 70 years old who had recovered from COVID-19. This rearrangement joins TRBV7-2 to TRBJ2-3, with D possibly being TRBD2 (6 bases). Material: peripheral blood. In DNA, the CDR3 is TGTGCCAGCAGCCACGAGGGGCGGGGCGGCACAGATACGCAGTATTTT. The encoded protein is CASSHEGRGGTDTQYF.